This TCR beta chain was captured by sequencing in a study of beta chain features in type 1 diabetes. Findings of the study overall: Shortening of TCRB CDR3s, moderate but significant, appeared in all four CD4+ subsets of Type 1 diabetes patients. The naive, central memory and Treg TCRB repertoires showed an apparent similarity that was greater among patients than among healthy donors.

This clone came up a few times. The antigen is unknown. cDNA synthesis used the whole RNA isolate, giving expressed TCRB sequences. Sequencing was performed with immunoSEQ multiplex PCR; in TCRdb, only in-frame clones are kept and a portion is missing. Of 100,000 to 150,000 clones listed, 9% are singletons. This CDR3 contains 14 residues. The V end lost 6 bases, the J end lost 0 bases, and 12 bases lay between the germline ends. Germline assignment: CDR1 SGHRS and CDR2 YFSETQ. Each donor gave one heparinised blood draw averaging around 120 mL. Central memory, naive, regulatory and stem cell-like memory CD4+ cells were sorted by CD45RO/CCR7/CD25/CD127/CD95/CD27. In all sorted populations, purity surpassed 98%.

This clonotype was obtained from a man aged 25-40 years with type 1 diabetes. Sequencing was done on a sample of central memory CD4+ T cells from blood. The chain has TRBV5-1 and TRBJ1-1; D is perhaps TRBD1 (6 bases). CDR3 in DNA: TGCGCCAGCATGAAGGACAGTTTGAACACTGAAGCTTTCTTT. It codes for CASMKDSLNTEAFF.